The sample holds a few counts of the clone carrying this T cell receptor (beta chain). Original analysis: How many nucleated cells were present was estimated from reference gene primer amplification. Here immunoSEQ multiplex PCR was the method, and the copy in TCRdb shows in-frame clones only, minus some. V and J calls plus clone size are reproduced from that table; the DNA served to infer D and trimming. The sample lists about 98,000 clones, around 82% occurring once. The data are from a study of blood T cell repertoires in COVID-19. The CDR3 sequence is 14 residues long. V was clipped by 6 bases and J by 8 bases; unmatched bases: 8. In germline, CDR1 is MNHEY, CDR2 SVGAGI.

Sequencing was done on a sample of peripheral blood. This sequence was found in a man between 65 and 85 years old with active or convalescent COVID-19. This chain links TRBV6-5 with TRBJ1-4; 8 bases fit TRBD1. The CDR3 is CASSPGTGKEKLFF. The CDR3 nucleotides are TGTGCCAGCAGCCCCGGGACAGGAAAAGAAAAACTGTTTTTT.